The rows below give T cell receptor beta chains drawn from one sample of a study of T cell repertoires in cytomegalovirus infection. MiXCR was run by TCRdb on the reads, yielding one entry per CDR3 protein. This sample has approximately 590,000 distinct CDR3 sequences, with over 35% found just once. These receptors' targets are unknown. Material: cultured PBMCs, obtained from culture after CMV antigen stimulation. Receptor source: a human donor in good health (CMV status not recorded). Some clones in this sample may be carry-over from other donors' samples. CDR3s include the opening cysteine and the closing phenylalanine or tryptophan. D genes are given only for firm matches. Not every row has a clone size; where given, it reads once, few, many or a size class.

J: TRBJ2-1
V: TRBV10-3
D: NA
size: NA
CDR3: CAISDRQTHEQFF
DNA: TGTGCCATCAGTGATCGACAGACCCATGAGCAGTTCTTC

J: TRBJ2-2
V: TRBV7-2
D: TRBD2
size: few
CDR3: CASSRTSGGLQAGELFF
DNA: TGTGCCAGCAGTCGGACTAGCGGGGGCCTCCAGGCCGGGGAGCTGTTTTTT

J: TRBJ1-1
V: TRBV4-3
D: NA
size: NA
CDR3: CASSQVPRGLEGLNTEAFF
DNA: TGCGCCAGCAGCCAAGTCCCAAGAGGACTCGAGGGGCTGAACACTGAAGCTTTCTTT

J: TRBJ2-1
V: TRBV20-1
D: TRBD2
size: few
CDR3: CSARGTISEQFF
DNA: TGCAGTGCTAGGGGGACTATTAGTGAGCAGTTCTTC

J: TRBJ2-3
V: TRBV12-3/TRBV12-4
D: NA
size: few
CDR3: CASSFGGGYTDTQYF
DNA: TGTGCCAGCAGTTTCGGGGGCGGGTACACAGATACGCAGTATTTT

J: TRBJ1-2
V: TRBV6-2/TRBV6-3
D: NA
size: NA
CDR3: CASRKTSANYGYTF
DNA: TGTGCCAGCAGAAAGACGAGTGCTAACTATGGCTACACCTTC

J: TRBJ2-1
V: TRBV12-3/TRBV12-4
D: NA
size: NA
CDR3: CASSLRAARGYFDEQFF
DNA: TGTGCCAGCAGCCTTAGGGCAGCGAGAGGGTATTTCGATGAGCAGTTCTTC

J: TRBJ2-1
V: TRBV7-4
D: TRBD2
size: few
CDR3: CASSILTGLAGGRGEQFF
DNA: TGTGCCAGCAGCATACTTACGGGACTAGCGGGAGGCCGCGGGGAGCAGTTCTTC

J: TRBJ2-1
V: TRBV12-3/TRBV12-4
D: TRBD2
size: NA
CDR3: CASRNGASGRGEQFF
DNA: TGTGCCAGCCGGAATGGGGCTAGCGGGAGGGGTGAGCAGTTCTTC

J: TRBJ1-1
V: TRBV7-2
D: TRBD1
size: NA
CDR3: CASSPYGQGSTEAYF
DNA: TGTGCCAGCAGCCCCTACGGACAGGGGAGCACTGAAGCTTACTTT

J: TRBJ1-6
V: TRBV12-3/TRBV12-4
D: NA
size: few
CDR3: CASWGGLYNSPLHF
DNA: TGTGCCAGCTGGGGTGGTCTCTATAATTCACCCCTCCACTTT

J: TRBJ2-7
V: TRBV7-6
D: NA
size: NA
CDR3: CASSLAIARAGYEQYF
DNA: TGTGCCAGCAGCTTAGCGATCGCCAGGGCAGGCTACGAGCAGTACTTC

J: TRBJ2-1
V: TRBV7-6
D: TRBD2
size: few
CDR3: CASSLRAGTSAYNEQFF
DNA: TGTGCCAGCAGCCTACGAGCCGGGACTAGCGCGTACAATGAGCAGTTCTTC

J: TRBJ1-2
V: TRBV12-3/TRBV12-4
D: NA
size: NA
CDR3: CASSPAGSYGYTF
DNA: TGTGCCAGCAGCCCGGCGGGGAGCTATGGCTACACCTTC

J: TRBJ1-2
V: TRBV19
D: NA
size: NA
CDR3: CASNSYYGYTF
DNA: TGTGCCAGTAACAGTTACTATGGCTACACCTTC

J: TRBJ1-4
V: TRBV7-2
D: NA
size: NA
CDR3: CASSLDAGGEKLFF
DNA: TGTGCCAGCAGCTTAGACGCCGGTGGTGAAAAACTGTTTTTT

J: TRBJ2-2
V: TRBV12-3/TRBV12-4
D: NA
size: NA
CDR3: CASLISGELFF
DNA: TGTGCCAGCCTAATCTCCGGGGAGCTGTTTTTT

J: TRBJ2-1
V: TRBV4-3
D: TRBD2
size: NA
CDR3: CASSQSSGDDFNEQFF
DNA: TGCGCCAGCAGCCAATCTAGCGGGGACGACTTCAATGAGCAGTTCTTC

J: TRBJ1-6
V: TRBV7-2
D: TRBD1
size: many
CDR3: CASSRGPVRNSPLHF
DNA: TGTGCCAGCAGCAGGGGGCCTGTGAGAAATTCACCCCTCCACTTT

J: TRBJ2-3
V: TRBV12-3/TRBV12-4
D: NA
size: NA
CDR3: CASSFRANTQYF
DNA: TGTGCCAGCAGTTTTAGGGCAAATACGCAGTATTTT

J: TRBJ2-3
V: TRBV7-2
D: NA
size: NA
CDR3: CASSSIVQGEDTQYF
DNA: TGTGCCAGCAGCTCCATCGTGCAGGGCGAAGATACGCAGTATTTT

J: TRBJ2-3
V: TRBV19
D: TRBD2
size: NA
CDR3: CASSMGGSTDTQYF
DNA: TGTGCCAGTAGTATGGGGGGGAGCACAGATACGCAGTATTTT

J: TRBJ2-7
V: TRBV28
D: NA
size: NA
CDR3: CASSPPQGRYEQYF
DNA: TGTGCCAGCAGCCCCCCGCAGGGGAGGTACGAGCAGTACTTC

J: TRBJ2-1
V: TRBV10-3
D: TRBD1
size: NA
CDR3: CAIKANTGGNEQFF
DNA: TGTGCCATCAAAGCGAACACAGGGGGCAATGAGCAGTTCTTC

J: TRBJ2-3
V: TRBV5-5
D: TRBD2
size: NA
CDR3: CASSLVLAGGTDTQYF
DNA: TGTGCCAGCAGCTTGGTATTAGCGGGGGGCACAGATACGCAGTATTTT

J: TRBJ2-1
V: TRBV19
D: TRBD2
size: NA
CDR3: CASSSGGALWHPEQFF
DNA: TGTGCCAGTAGTAGCGGGGGGGCCCTCTGGCACCCTGAGCAGTTCTTC

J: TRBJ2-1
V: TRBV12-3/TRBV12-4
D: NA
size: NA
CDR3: CASKDSGYNEQFF
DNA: TGTGCCAGCAAGGATAGCGGTTACAATGAGCAGTTCTTC

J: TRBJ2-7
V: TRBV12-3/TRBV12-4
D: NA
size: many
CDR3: CASSLSPGTLPLEQYF
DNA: TGTGCCAGCAGTTTAAGTCCCGGGACCCTCCCTCTCGAGCAGTACTTC

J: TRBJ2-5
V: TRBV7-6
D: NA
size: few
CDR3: CASSLVRGGSGGETQYF
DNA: TGTGCCAGCAGCTTAGTTAGGGGGGGATCTGGAGGAGAGACCCAGTACTTC

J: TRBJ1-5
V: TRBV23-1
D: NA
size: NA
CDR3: CASSQSGDSNQPQHF
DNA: TGCGCCAGCAGTCAATCGGGGGACAGCAATCAGCCCCAGCATTTT

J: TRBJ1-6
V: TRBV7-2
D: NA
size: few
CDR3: CASSLGRGPGSPLHF
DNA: TGTGCCAGCAGCTTAGGCCGGGGGCCGGGTTCACCCCTCCACTTT

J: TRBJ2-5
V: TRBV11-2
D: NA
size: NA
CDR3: CASHHTGAGAGETQYF
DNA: TGTGCCAGCCACCATACCGGGGCGGGGGCGGGGGAGACCCAGTACTTC

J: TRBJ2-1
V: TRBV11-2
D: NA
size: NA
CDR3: CASSSLSGTSQSSNNYNEQFF
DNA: TGTGCCAGCAGCTCCCTTTCGGGGACCTCACAGAGCTCAAATAATTACAATGAGCAGTTCTTC

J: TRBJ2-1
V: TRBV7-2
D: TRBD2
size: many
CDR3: CASRAPRAGAYNEQFF
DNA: TGTGCCAGCAGGGCCCCTAGAGCGGGAGCCTACAATGAGCAGTTCTTC

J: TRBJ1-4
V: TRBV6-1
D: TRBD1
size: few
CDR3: CASSEVLRGQGATNEKLFF
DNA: TGTGCCAGCAGTGAAGTGTTAAGGGGACAGGGTGCAACTAATGAAAAACTGTTTTTT

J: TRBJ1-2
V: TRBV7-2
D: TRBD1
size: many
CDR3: CASSLTTGQAAGGYTF
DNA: TGTGCCAGCAGCTTAACCACGGGACAGGCGGCAGGAGGCTACACCTTC

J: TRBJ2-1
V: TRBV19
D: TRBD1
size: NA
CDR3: CASSLRDRETNEQFF
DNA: TGTGCCAGTAGCCTCCGGGACAGGGAAACGAATGAGCAGTTCTTC

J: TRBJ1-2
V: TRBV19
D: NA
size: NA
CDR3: CAARDTNGYTF
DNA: TGTGCCGCCCGGGACACCAATGGCTACACCTTC

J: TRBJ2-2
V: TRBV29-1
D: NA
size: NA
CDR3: CSVERGLNTGELFF
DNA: TGCAGCGTTGAACGGGGACTGAACACCGGGGAGCTGTTTTTT

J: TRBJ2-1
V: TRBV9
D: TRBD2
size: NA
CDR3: CASSWGLAGPNEQFF
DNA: TGTGCCAGCAGCTGGGGGCTAGCGGGACCCAATGAGCAGTTCTTC